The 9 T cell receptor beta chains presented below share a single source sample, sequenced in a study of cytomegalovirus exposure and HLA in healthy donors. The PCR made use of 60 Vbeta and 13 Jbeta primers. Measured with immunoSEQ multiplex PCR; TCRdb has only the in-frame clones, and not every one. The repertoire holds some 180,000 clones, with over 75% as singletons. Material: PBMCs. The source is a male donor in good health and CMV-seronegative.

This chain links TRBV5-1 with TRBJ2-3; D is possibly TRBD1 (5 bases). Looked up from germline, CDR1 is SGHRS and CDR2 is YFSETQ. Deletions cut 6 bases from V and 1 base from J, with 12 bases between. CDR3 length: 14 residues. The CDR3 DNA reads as TGCGCCAGCAACATAGGGGCCCGCACAGATACGCAGTATTTT. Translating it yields CASNIGARTDTQYF.

In DNA, the CDR3 is TGTGCCTGGACGTGGAGTAATTCACCCCTCCACTTT. Amino acids: CAWTWSNSPLHF. The chain has TRBV30 and TRBJ1-6; D is uncertain. Germline assignment: CDR1 GTSNPN and CDR2 SVGIG (reference sequence). Trimming took off 4 bases at V and 6 bases at J, with 7 bases between the two ends. The CDR3 consists of 12 residues. Combining the CDR3 with reference TRBV30 and TRBJ1-6 gives the whole variable domain SQTIHQWPATLVQPVGSPLSLECTVEGTSNPNLYWYRQAAGRGLQLLFYSVGIGQISSEVPQNLSASRPQDRQFILSSKKLLLSDSGFYLCAWTWSNSPLHFGNGTRLTVT.

The CDR3 loop is CASSLDSVNTGELFF. The CDR3 bases are TGTGCCAGTAGCCTAGACAGTGTTAACACCGGGGAGCTGTTTTTT. The J gene is TRBJ2-2, the V gene TRBV19; D might be TRBD1 (5 bases). The CDR3 runs to 15 residues. Germline CDR1 is LNHDA and CDR2 is SQIVND (reference sequence). Trimming cost V 6 bases and J 2 bases, with 13 bases left between them.

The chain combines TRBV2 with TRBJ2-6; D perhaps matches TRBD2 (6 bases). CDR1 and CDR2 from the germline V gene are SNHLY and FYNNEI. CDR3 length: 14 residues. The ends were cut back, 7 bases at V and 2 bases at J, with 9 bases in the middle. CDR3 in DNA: TGTGCCAGCACGGGACTGGCTGGGGCCAACGTCCTGACTTTC. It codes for CASTGLAGANVLTF. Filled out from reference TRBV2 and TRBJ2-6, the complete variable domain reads EPEVTQTPSHQVTQMGQEVILRCVPISNHLYFYWYRQILGQKVEFLVSFYNNEISEKSEIFDDQFSVERPDGSNFTLKIRSTKLEDSAMYFCASTGLAGANVLTFGAGSRLTVL.

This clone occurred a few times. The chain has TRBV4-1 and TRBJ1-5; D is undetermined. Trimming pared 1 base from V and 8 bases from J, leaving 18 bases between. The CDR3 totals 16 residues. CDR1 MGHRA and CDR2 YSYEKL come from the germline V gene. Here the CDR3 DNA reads TGCGCCAGCAGCCAAGGGCCAGGAATTCAATCGGAGCCCCAGCATTTT. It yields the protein CASSQGPGIQSEPQHF.

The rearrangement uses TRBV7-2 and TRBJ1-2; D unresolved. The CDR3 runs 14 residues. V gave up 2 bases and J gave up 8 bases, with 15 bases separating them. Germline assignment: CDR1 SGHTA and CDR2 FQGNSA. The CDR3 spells CASSLSRDTYGYTF. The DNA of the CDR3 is TGTGCCAGCAGCTTATCCCGAGACACTTACGGCTACACCTTC.

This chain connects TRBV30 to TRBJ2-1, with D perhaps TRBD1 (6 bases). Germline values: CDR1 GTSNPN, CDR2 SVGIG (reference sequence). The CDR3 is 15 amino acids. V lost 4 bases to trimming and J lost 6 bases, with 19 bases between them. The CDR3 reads CAWTCPDRRCNEQFF. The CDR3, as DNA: TGTGCCTGGACCTGCCCCGACAGGAGGTGCAATGAGCAGTTCTTC.

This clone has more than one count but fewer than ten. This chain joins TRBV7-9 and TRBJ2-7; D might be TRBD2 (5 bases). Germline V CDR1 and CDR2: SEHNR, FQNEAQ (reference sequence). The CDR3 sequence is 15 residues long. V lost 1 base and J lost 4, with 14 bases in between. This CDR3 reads CASSLVSGRAYEQYF. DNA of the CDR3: TGTGCCAGCAGCTTAGTTTCGGGAAGGGCTTACGAGCAGTACTTC. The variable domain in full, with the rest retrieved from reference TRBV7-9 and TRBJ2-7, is DTGVSQNPRHKITKRGQNVTFRCDPISEHNRLYWYRQTLGQGPEFLTYFQNEAQLEKSRLLSDRFSAERPKGSFSTLEIQRTEQGDSAMYLCASSLVSGRAYEQYFGPGTRLTVT.

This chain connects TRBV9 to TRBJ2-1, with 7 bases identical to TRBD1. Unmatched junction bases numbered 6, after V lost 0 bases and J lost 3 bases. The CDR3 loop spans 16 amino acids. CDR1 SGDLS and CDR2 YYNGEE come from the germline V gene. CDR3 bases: TGTGCCAGCAGCGTAGGCCGGGGACAGAACTACAATGAGCAGTTCTTC. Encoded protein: CASSVGRGQNYNEQFF. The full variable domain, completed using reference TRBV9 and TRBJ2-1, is DSGVTQTPKHLITATGQRVTLRCSPRSGDLSVYWYQQSLDQGLQFLIQYYNGEERAKGNILERFSAQQFPDLHSELNLSSLELGDSALYFCASSVGRGQNYNEQFFGPGTRLTVL.